Listed below are T cell receptor beta chains from one sample, sequenced in a study of blood T cell repertoires in COVID-19. Assay used: immunoSEQ multiplex PCR; TCRdb lists only in-frame clones, some missing. The sample lists 84,000 or so clones; over 70% were seen once. The material sequenced was peripheral blood. These receptors were obtained from an elderly man with active or convalescent COVID-19. Each CDR3 is given with its conserved first and last residue. The D gene is left open where the match is weak. Clone size, where shown, is once, few, many, or a class for clones that have expanded.

>TRBJ1-1|TRBV6-2/TRBV6-3|few|-
TGTGCCAGCACCCCCGCAGTTCGCGGGGCCGCTGAAGCTTTCTTT
CASTPAVRGAAEAFF
>TRBJ1-2|TRBV3-1/TRBV3-2|-|TRBD1
TGTGCCAGCACCTCGGGACAGGGAGTAGGCGGCTACACCTTC
CASTSGQGVGGYTF
>TRBJ1-1|TRBV5-3|-|-
TGTGCCAGAAGCTATGATGACAGGAGGAACACTGAAGCTTTCTTT
CARSYDDRRNTEAFF
>TRBJ2-2|TRBV28|-|TRBD2
TGTGCCAGCAGTTTGGGGCGGGGGACGAACACCGGGGAGCTGTTTTTT
CASSLGRGTNTGELFF
>TRBJ1-5|TRBV10-2|-|-
TGCGCCAGCAGTGAGTTGAGGGCTGGTCAGCCCCAGCATTTT
CASSELRAGQPQHF
>TRBJ2-7|TRBV11-2|-|TRBD2
TGTGCCAGCAGCTCCCCGACTAGCGGGATATACGAGCAGTACTTC
CASSSPTSGIYEQYF
>TRBJ1-6|TRBV11-1|-|-
TGTGCCAGCAGCGAGGGGGTCAGTAGTTCACCCCTCCACTTT
CASSEGVSSSPLHF
>TRBJ1-3|TRBV6-5|-|TRBD1
TGTGCCAGCAGCAACCAGGGGGGTGGAAACACCATATATTTT
CASSNQGGGNTIYF
>TRBJ2-3|TRBV5-4|-|-
TGTGCCAGCAGCCACTACACAGATACGCAGTATTTT
CASSHYTDTQYF
>TRBJ2-1|TRBV10-2|-|-
TGCGCCAGCAGCGCACAGTACCAGCAGTTCTTC
CASSAQYQQFF
>TRBJ1-1|TRBV30|-|-
TGTGCCTGGAGTGTACAGCTGGCTGCAGGTCTTAAAGAAGCTTTCTTT
CAWSVQLAAGLKEAFF
>TRBJ1-1|TRBV5-4|-|TRBD1
TGTGCCAGCAGCTTAACAGGGGTGAACACTGAAGCTTTCTTT
CASSLTGVNTEAFF
>TRBJ2-1|TRBV18|-|-
TGTGCCAGCTCACCCCCTAGTTCATCTTTTGAGCAGTTCTTC
CASSPPSSSFEQFF
>TRBJ2-1|TRBV4-1|once|TRBD2
TGCGCCAGCAGCCAAGATAGAAGCCTAGCGGGGAGGGAATGGAATGAGCAGTTCTTC
CASSQDRSLAGREWNEQFF
>TRBJ2-7|TRBV5-1|-|-
TGCGCCAGCAGCGACGGGGGTGTCTACGAGCAGTACTTC
CASSDGGVYEQYF
>TRBJ2-7|TRBV21-1|many|-
TGTGCCAGCAGCATCAGGGTTTCCGAGCAGTACTTC
CASSIRVSEQYF
>TRBJ2-1|TRBV11-2|-|-
TGTGCCAGCAGCTTAAGCTTACACAATGAGCAGTTCTTC
CASSLSLHNEQFF
>TRBJ2-5|TRBV14|-|-
TGTGCCAGCAGCCAGGATTACGGGTCCGAGACCCAGTACTTC
CASSQDYGSETQYF
>TRBJ2-7|TRBV7-2|-|TRBD2
TGTGCCAGCAGCTTAGAACTAGCGGGATGGGGCGGCGAGCAGTACTTC
CASSLELAGWGGEQYF
>TRBJ1-1|TRBV9|-|-
TGTGCCAGCAGCGCCGGGACAAAGAACACTGAAGCTTTCTTT
CASSAGTKNTEAFF
>TRBJ2-7|TRBV28|-|TRBD2
TGTGCCAGCAGCCCCCCCAGCGGGAGTTTGAACGAGCAGTACTTC
CASSPPSGSLNEQYF
>TRBJ1-2|TRBV9|few|TRBD1
TGTGCCAGCAGCCCCTCTGGGACAGGGTACGGCTACACCTTC
CASSPSGTGYGYTF
>TRBJ1-5|TRBV4-3|-|TRBD1
TGCGCCAGCAGCCAAGATCAGGGGGCGGGTCAGCCCCAGCATTTT
CASSQDQGAGQPQHF
>TRBJ2-2|TRBV6-2/TRBV6-3|-|-
TGTGCCAGCAGTTATAAGGGGGTCGGGGAGCTGTTTTTT
CASSYKGVGELFF
>TRBJ2-3|TRBV18|-|-
TGTGCCAGCTCACTCGTTATCACAGATACGCAGTATTTT
CASSLVITDTQYF
>TRBJ1-1|TRBV20-1|-|-
TGCAGTGCTAGTCGAGGAACTGAAGCTTTCTTT
CSASRGTEAFF
>TRBJ2-3|TRBV6-5|-|TRBD2
TGTGCCAGCAGTTACTCTAGTCCGGGGGAGGGAGATACGCAGTATTTT
CASSYSSPGEGDTQYF
>TRBJ2-1|TRBV9|-|TRBD2
TGTGCCAGCAGTTTAGAGAGCGGGAGGGCCTTAGGCTACAATGAGCAGTTCTTC
CASSLESGRALGYNEQFF
>TRBJ2-5|TRBV14|-|-
TGTGCCAGCAGCCGACCAAAAGGAGGGCGGGGAGAGACCCAGTACTTC
CASSRPKGGRGETQYF
>TRBJ1-5|TRBV27|-|-
TGTGCCAGCAGTTTATCGATAAACGGAGATCAGCCCCAGCATTTT
CASSLSINGDQPQHF
>TRBJ1-2|TRBV5-4|few|-
TGTGCCAGCAGCTCACTAGGGCGGGATGGCTACACCTTC
CASSSLGRDGYTF
>TRBJ2-6|TRBV11-2|few|TRBD2
TGTGCCAGCAGGTCACTAGCGGGGGCTGTCAACGTCCTGACTTTC
CASRSLAGAVNVLTF
>TRBJ1-1|TRBV30|-|-
TGTGCCTGTCAGGGAAACTTTAACACTGAAGCTTTCTTT
CACQGNFNTEAFF
>TRBJ2-1|TRBV9|-|TRBD2
TGTGCCAGCAGCGTAGCGGGGGGTGGGACCTACAATGAGCAGTTCTTC
CASSVAGGGTYNEQFF
>TRBJ2-3|TRBV4-3|-|-
TGCGCCAGCAGCAGATTAGCGGCTCCCACAGATACGCAGTATTTT
CASSRLAAPTDTQYF
>TRBJ1-1|TRBV21-1|once|-
TGTGCCAGCAGCAAAGCTAAAAGGCAGGACAGGAGAACTGAAGCTTTCTTT
CASSKAKRQDRRTEAFF
>TRBJ1-5|TRBV30|few|TRBD1
TGTGCCTGTTCCCGCGACAGGGTGGATCAGCCCCAGCATTTT
CACSRDRVDQPQHF